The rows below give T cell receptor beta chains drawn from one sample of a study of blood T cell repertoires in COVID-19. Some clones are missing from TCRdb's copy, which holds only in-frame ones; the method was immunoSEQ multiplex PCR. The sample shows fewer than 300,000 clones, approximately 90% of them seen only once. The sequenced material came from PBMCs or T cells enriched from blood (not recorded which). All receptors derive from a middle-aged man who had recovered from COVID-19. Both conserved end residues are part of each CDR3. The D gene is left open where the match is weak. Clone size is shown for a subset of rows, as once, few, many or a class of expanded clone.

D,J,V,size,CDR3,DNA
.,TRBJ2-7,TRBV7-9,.,CASSPRGYGIYEQYF,TGTGCCAGCAGCCCCCGGGGGTACGGTATCTACGAGCAGTACTTC
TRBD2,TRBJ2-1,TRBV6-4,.,CASSDSFWEGRSYNEQFF,TGTGCCAGCAGCGACTCCTTTTGGGAGGGTCGCTCCTACAATGAGCAGTTCTTC
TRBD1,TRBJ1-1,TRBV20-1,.,CSASRQGRAEAFF,TGCAGTGCTAGTCGACAGGGTAGGGCTGAAGCTTTCTTT
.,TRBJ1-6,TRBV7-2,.,CASSLEGITPLHF,TGTGCCAGCAGCTTAGAGGGGATTACCCCCCTCCACTTT
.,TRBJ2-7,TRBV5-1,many,CASSLSDSSYEQYF,TGCGCCAGCAGCTTGAGTGACAGCTCCTACGAGCAGTACTTC
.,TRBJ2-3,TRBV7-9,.,CASSLGGGGTDTQYF,TGTGCCAGCAGCTTAGGGGGGGGCGGCACAGATACGCAGTATTTT
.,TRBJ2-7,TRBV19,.,CASSIGQGYYEQYF,TGTGCCAGTAGTATCGGCCAGGGCTACTACGAGCAGTACTTC
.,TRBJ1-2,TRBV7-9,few,CASSSVTGSYGYTF,TGTGCCAGCAGCTCTGTAACAGGGAGCTATGGCTACACCTTC
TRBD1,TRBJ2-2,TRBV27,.,CASSLFGRTGTGELFF,TGTGCCAGCAGTTTATTTGGTAGGACAGGCACCGGGGAGCTGTTTTTT
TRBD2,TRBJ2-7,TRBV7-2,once,CASSSQAGTSYEQYF,TGTGCCAGCAGCTCACAAGCGGGAACTTCCTACGAGCAGTACTTC
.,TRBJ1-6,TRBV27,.,CASTGTEGATSPLHF,TGTGCCAGCACCGGAACAGAGGGAGCGACTTCACCCCTCCACTTT
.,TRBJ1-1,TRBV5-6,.,CASSFGDPGSTEAFF,TGTGCCAGCAGCTTCGGGGATCCCGGGAGCACTGAAGCTTTCTTT
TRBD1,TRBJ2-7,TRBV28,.,CASQAGQGNYEQYF,TGTGCCAGTCAAGCGGGACAGGGAAACTACGAGCAGTACTTC
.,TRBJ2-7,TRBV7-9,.,CASSFGMGISDEQYF,TGTGCCAGCAGCTTCGGTATGGGGATTAGCGACGAGCAGTACTTC
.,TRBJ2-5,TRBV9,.,CASSVVAAGTQYF,TGTGCCAGCAGCGTAGTCGCTGCGGGGACCCAGTACTTC
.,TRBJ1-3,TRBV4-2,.,CASSPNPTDRNTIYF,TGTGCCAGCAGCCCAAATCCGACAGACAGGAACACCATATATTTT
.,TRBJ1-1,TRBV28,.,CASRRGRTINTEAFF,TGTGCCAGTCGAAGGGGCAGGACGATCAACACTGAAGCTTTCTTT
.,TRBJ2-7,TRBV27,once,CASSRGGLSYEQYF,TGTGCCAGCAGTCGGGGAGGATTGTCCTACGAGCAGTACTTC
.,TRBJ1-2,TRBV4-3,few,CASSQDISSAYGYTF,TGCGCCAGCAGCCAAGATATATCTAGCGCCTATGGCTACACCTTC
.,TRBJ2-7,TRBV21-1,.,CASSKVDRVGEQYF,TGTGCCAGCAGCAAAGTCGACAGGGTGGGCGAGCAGTACTTC
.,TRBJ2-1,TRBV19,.,CASSIRLDFLNEQFF,TGTGCCAGTAGTATTCGCTTGGACTTTCTCAATGAGCAGTTCTTC
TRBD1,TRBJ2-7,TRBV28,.,CASSLYGTGNYEQYF,TGTGCCAGCAGTTTATACGGGACAGGGAACTACGAGCAGTACTTC
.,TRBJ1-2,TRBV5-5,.,CASSLGPILYGYTF,TGTGCCAGCAGCCTGGGGCCGATTCTCTATGGCTACACCTTC
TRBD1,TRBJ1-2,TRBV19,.,CASSAQQGGYYGYTF,TGTGCCAGTAGTGCCCAACAGGGGGGATACTATGGCTACACCTTC
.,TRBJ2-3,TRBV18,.,CASSRVSLGTDTQYF,TGTGCCAGCTCACGAGTCTCCCTGGGCACAGATACGCAGTATTTT
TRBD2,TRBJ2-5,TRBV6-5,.,CASRERGSGETQYF,TGTGCCAGCAGGGAGCGGGGGTCGGGAGAGACCCAGTACTTC
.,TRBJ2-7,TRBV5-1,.,CASSLETGAPYEQYF,TGCGCCAGCAGCTTGGAGACAGGAGCCCCCTACGAGCAGTACTTC
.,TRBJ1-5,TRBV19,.,CASSSGGLGNQPQHF,TGTGCCAGTAGTTCGGGGGGATTAGGAAATCAGCCCCAGCATTTT
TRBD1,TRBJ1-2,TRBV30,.,CAWNRGTGTSYGYTF,TGTGCCTGGAACAGAGGGACAGGGACCTCCTATGGCTACACCTTC
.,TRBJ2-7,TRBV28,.,CASSLLSAYEQYF,TGTGCCAGCAGTCTACTGAGTGCCTACGAGCAGTACTTC
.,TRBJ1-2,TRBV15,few,CATSSERQDYYGYTF,TGTGCCACCAGCAGTGAAAGACAGGATTACTATGGCTACACCTTC
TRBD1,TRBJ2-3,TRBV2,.,CASSPTGGTDTQYF,TGTGCCAGCAGCCCGACAGGGGGCACAGATACGCAGTATTTT
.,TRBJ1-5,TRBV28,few,CASRGFVGGQPQHF,TGTGCCAGCCGTGGATTCGTGGGAGGTCAGCCCCAGCATTTT
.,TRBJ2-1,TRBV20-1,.,CSASRIGSGNYNEQFF,TGCAGTGCTAGTCGTATAGGTAGCGGAAATTACAATGAGCAGTTCTTC
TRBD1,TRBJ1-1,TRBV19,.,CASSRRTGGVGTEAFF,TGTGCCAGTAGTAGACGGACAGGGGGAGTGGGCACTGAAGCTTTCTTT
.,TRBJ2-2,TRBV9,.,CASSVNRGGNTGELFF,TGTGCCAGCAGCGTTAACAGGGGAGGGAACACCGGGGAGCTGTTTTTT
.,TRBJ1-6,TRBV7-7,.,CASSWAGANSPLHF,TGTGCTAGCAGCTGGGCTGGGGCCAATTCACCCCTCCACTTT
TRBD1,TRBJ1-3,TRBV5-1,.,CASSYGGRTGASSGNTIYF,TGCGCCAGCAGCTATGGGGGCAGGACAGGGGCAAGCTCTGGAAACACCATATATTTT
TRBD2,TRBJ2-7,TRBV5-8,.,CASSLLGGGQYF,TGTGCCAGCAGCTTGCTTGGCGGGGGGCAGTACTTC
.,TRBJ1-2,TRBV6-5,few,CASDDKPNYGYTF,TGTGCCAGCGATGACAAGCCTAACTATGGCTACACCTTC
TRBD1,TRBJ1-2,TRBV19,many,CASSTGQNYGYTF,TGTGCCAGTAGTACGGGACAGAACTATGGCTACACCTTC
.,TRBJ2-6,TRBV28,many,CASSFRGVSGANVLTF,TGTGCCAGCAGTTTTCGCGGTGTATCTGGGGCCAACGTCCTGACTTTC
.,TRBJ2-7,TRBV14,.,CASSQERLGSSYEQYF,TGTGCCAGCAGCCAAGAAAGGCTGGGGAGCTCCTACGAGCAGTACTTC
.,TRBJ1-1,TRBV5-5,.,CASSSPPEITTEAFF,TGTGCCAGCAGCTCGCCTCCAGAAATAACCACTGAAGCTTTCTTT
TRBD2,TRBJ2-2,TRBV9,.,CASSLLAGGPGTGELFF,TGTGCCAGCAGCCTACTTGCGGGGGGGCCGGGCACCGGGGAGCTGTTTTTT
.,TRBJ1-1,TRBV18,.,CASSPRLVPNTEAFF,TGTGCCAGCTCACCGCGGTTAGTCCCTAACACTGAAGCTTTCTTT
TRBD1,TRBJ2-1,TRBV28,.,CASRGHRGITLGYNEQFF,TGTGCCAGCAGGGGCCACAGGGGTATCACATTGGGGTACAATGAGCAGTTCTTC
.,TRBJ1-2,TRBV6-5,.,CASSHRTIGGYTF,TGTGCCAGCAGCCACCGTACTATTGGAGGCTACACCTTC